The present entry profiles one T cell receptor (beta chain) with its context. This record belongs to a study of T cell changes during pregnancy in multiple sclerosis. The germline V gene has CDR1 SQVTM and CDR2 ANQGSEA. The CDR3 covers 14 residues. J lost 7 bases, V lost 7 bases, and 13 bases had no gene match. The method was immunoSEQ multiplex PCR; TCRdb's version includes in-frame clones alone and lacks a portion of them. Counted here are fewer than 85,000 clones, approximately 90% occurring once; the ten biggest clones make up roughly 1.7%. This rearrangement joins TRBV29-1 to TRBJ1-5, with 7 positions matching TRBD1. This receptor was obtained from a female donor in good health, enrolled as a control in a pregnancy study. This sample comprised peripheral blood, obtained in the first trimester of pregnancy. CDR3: CSAVEPTGRQPQHF. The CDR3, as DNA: TGCAGCGCTGTGGAGCCGACAGGGAGACAGCCCCAGCATTTT.